Shown below are 20 T cell receptor beta chains from a single sample sequenced in a study of T cell responses to AZD1222 COVID-19 vaccine. Generated by immunoSEQ multiplex PCR, the TCRdb table keeps only in-frame clones and is missing some. The table has more than 65,000 clones, approximately 83% seen once. The sample in question was peripheral blood, obtained 28 days after the second AZD1222 dose. These receptors came from an adult who received the AZD1222 COVID-19 vaccine.

The chain recombines TRBV30 with TRBJ1-2; tentatively, D is TRBD1 (6 bases). The V end was cut by 2 bases, the J end by 7 bases, with 11 bases between. The germline gives CDR1 GTSNPN, CDR2 SVGIG (reference sequence). The CDR3 spans 12 residues. In DNA form, the CDR3 reads TGTGCCTGGAGTCCAGGGGTATCTGGCTACACCTTC. As protein: CAWSPGVSGYTF. Variable domain in full (rest from reference TRBV30 and TRBJ1-2): SQTIHQWPATLVQPVGSPLSLECTVEGTSNPNLYWYRQAAGRGLQLLFYSVGIGQISSEVPQNLSASRPQDRQFILSSKKLLLSDSGFYLCAWSPGVSGYTFGSGTRLTVV.

V gene TRBV28 combines with J gene TRBJ2-2, with TRBD2 matching over 7 bases. Trimming took 9 bases from V and 1 from J; bases not matched to a gene: 5. This CDR3 contains 14 residues. Germline lookup yields CDR1 MDHEN and CDR2 SYDVKM. CDR3 region: CASEGGGNTGELFF. DNA for the CDR3: TGTGCCAGTGAGGGCGGGGGGAACACCGGGGAGCTGTTTTTT.

A single count supports this clone. The chain employs TRBV3-1 (or the pseudogene TRBV3-2) and TRBJ2-5; weak D call: TRBD2 (5 bases). Trimming removed 1 base at V and 5 bases at J, with 14 bases between. CDR3 size: 15 residues. Germline V CDR1 and CDR2: LGHDT, YNNKEL (reference sequence). This chain's CDR3 is CASSQVARSMETQYF. The DNA of the CDR3 is TGTGCCAGCAGCCAAGTAGCGCGGTCCATGGAGACCCAGTACTTC.

The rearrangement uses TRBV15 and TRBJ2-7; the D is unclear. Germline values: CDR1 LNHNV, CDR2 YYDKDF (reference sequence). The CDR3 is 11 residues long. Trimming removed 3 bases at V and 4 bases at J, with 4 bases between. CDR3 bases: TGTGCCACCAGCAGTGGGTACGAGCAGTACTTC. Its protein is CATSSGYEQYF.

The V and J genes are TRBV29-1 and TRBJ2-7, with TRBD1 identical over 8 bases. The V and J ends lost 1 base and 4 bases, in that order; junction bases with no gene match: 9. The CDR3 sequence is 15 residues long. Germline assignment: CDR1 SQVTM and CDR2 ANQGSEA. CDR3: CSVEAKDRGLYEQYF. Here the CDR3 DNA reads TGCAGCGTTGAAGCTAAAGACAGGGGTTTGTACGAGCAGTACTTC.

The gene calls are TRBV20-1 and TRBJ2-7, with D possibly being TRBD2 (5 bases). The CDR3 runs to 16 residues. Germline CDR1 DFQATT, CDR2 SNEGSKA (reference sequence). V was clipped by 3 bases and J by 2 bases, with 20 bases between them. CDR3 loop: CSASSATKSFTYEQYF. The CDR3 coding sequence is TGCAGTGCTAGTTCCGCGACTAAATCCTTTACCTACGAGCAGTACTTC.

V gene TRBV11-2 combines with J gene TRBJ1-1; no clear D gene. Trimming shortened V by 5 bases and J by 1 base, and 17 bases separated the two germline ends. The V gene's germline CDR1 is SGHAT and CDR2 FQNNGV. The CDR3 sequence is 16 residues long. CDR3 DNA: TGTGCCAGCAGCCTACTTTTTAAACAGCCGAACACTGAAGCTTTCTTT. As protein: CASSLLFKQPNTEAFF.

This clone was counted only a few times. V is TRBV6-5 and J is TRBJ1-5; D is unresolved. Trimming shortened V by 8 bases and J by 0 bases, and 8 bases separated the two germline ends. Per germline, CDR1 MNHEY and CDR2 SVGAGI. The CDR3 is 13 residues long. CDR3 loop: CASGEISNQPQHF. CDR3 nucleotide sequence: TGTGCCAGCGGGGAGATTAGCAATCAGCCCCAGCATTTT.

The gene calls are TRBV7-3 and TRBJ1-1; D might be TRBD1 (5 bases). Per the germline V gene, CDR1 is SGHTA and CDR2 is FQGTGA. V lost 6 bases to trimming and J lost 4 bases, with 15 bases between them. CDR3 length equals 14 residues. As DNA, the CDR3 is TGTGCCAGCAGGTACGATCGGGGGAGCACTGAAGCTTTCTTT. It translates to CASRYDRGSTEAFF.

The chain uses TRBV6-2 or TRBV6-3 and TRBJ2-4; the match to TRBD2 covers 13 bases. This CDR3 is built from 20 residues. The germline gives CDR1 MNHEY, CDR2 SVGEGT. Trimming cost V 4 bases and J 1 base; bases outside gene matches: 13. The CDR3 coding sequence is TGTGCCAGCAGTTCCCGGACAGGACTAGCGGGAGCGCGGGCCAAAAACATTCAGTACTTC. It codes for CASSSRTGLAGARAKNIQYF.

V and J are TRBV14 and TRBJ1-2; D perhaps matches TRBD1 (5 bases). The CDR3 length is 14 residues. Germline V gene data show CDR1 as SGHDN and CDR2 as FVKESK. The germline V and J ends were trimmed by 1 base and 3 bases, with 9 bases remaining between them. CDR3: CASSQGSRDYGYTF. For the CDR3, the DNA is TGTGCCAGCAGCCAAGGATCCAGGGACTATGGCTACACCTTC.

CDR3 nucleotides: TGCGCCAGCAGCCAAGCCGGCGCCCATTCACCCCTCCACTTT. Translation: CASSQAGAHSPLHF. The J gene is TRBJ1-6, the V gene TRBV4-3; no firm D call. CDR3 length: 14 residues. Trimming shortened V by 1 base and J by 8 bases, and 9 bases separated the two germline ends. Germline CDR1 is LGHNA and CDR2 is YSLEER.

Only one count was recorded for this clone. The V call is TRBV28, the J call TRBJ1-4; possibly TRBD1 for D (5 bases). The V gene lost 6 bases and the J gene lost 0 bases, with 14 bases spanning the gap. The length of the CDR3 is 16 residues. Per the germline V gene, CDR1 is MDHEN and CDR2 is SYDVKM. The CDR3 protein is CASSRTGAATNEKLFF. The CDR3 DNA reads as TGTGCCAGCAGCAGGACCGGGGCTGCAACTAATGAAAAACTGTTTTTT.

The rearrangement links TRBV7-6 to TRBJ2-7; possibly TRBD1 or TRBD2 for D (5 bases each). This CDR3 is built from 14 residues. Trimming stripped 0 bases from V and 9 bases from J, with 15 bases between. The germline CDR1 and CDR2 sequences are SGHVS and FNYEAQ. CDR3 residues: CASSLAAASGGQYF. The CDR3 nucleotides are TGTGCCAGCAGCTTAGCGGCCGCCTCTGGGGGGCAGTACTTC. The whole variable domain, filled in from reference TRBV7-6 and TRBJ2-7, reads GAGVSQSPRYKVTKRGQDVALRCDPISGHVSLYWYRQALGQGPEFLTYFNYEAQQDKSGLPNDRFSAERPEGSISTLTIQRTEQRDSAMYRCASSLAAASGGQYFGPGTRLTVT.

The chain couples TRBV19 to TRBJ1-2; no clear D gene. CDR1 and CDR2 (germline): LNHDA, SQIVND (reference sequence). The CDR3 covers 14 residues. V was shortened by 4 bases and J by 4 bases, with 13 bases between the two germline ends. This CDR3 reads CASSNGGRSYGYTF. The CDR3 nucleotides read TGTGCCAGTAGTAATGGTGGGAGGAGCTATGGCTACACCTTC.

This CDR3 is CASSLVGNEQYF. CDR3 DNA sequence: TGTGCCAGCAGTTTAGTGGGAAACGAGCAGTACTTC. This chain connects TRBV28 to TRBJ2-7; no clear D gene. The germline gives CDR1 MDHEN, CDR2 SYDVKM. Deletions cut 2 bases from V and 5 bases from J, with 7 bases between. CDR3 size: 12 residues.

V and J are TRBV19 and TRBJ2-5; 7 bases are shared with TRBD1. Trimming removed 8 bases from V and 3 bases from J; junction bases left unmatched: 9. The CDR3 contains 14 residues. The V gene's germline CDR1 is LNHDA and CDR2 SQIVND (reference sequence). The CDR3 coding sequence is TGTGCCAGTGGGGATACCGGGACAGAAGAGACCCAGTACTTC. This sequence encodes CASGDTGTEETQYF.

The chain joins TRBV5-8 to TRBJ1-5, with 7 positions matching TRBD1. The CDR3 is made up of 15 amino acids. V lost 4 bases to trimming and J lost 6 bases; unmatched junction nucleotides: 10. The germline V gene has CDR1 SGHTS and CDR2 YDEGEE. The DNA for the CDR3 is TGTGCCAGCAGCAGAATAAGAGGGGGCGGTCAGCCCCAGCATTTT. Translating gives CASSRIRGGGQPQHF.

This chain links TRBV19 with TRBJ1-2, with 9 bases fitting TRBD1. The germline gives CDR1 LNHDA, CDR2 SQIVND (reference sequence). CDR3 size: 15 residues. V lost 5 bases to trimming and J lost 6 bases; unmatched junction nucleotides: 10. CDR3 sequence: CASSPNTGTGHGYTF. The CDR3 DNA is TGTGCCAGTAGTCCCAATACCGGGACAGGGCATGGCTACACCTTC.

The CDR3 loop reads CASSLARTLPRSNYGYTF. The CDR3 DNA reads as TGTGCCAGCAGCTTAGCCAGGACCCTTCCCCGCTCTAACTATGGCTACACCTTC. This chain uses TRBV7-2 with TRBJ1-2; D unclear. Trimming stripped 0 bases from V and 0 bases from J, with 17 bases between. This CDR3 has 18 amino acids. The germline V gene has CDR1 SGHTA and CDR2 FQGNSA.